This entry lists 3 T cell receptor beta chains sequenced from one sample in a study of CD8+ T cells in alopecia areata (dated by TCRdb to the late 2010s). In light of the paper, this sample's time point label describes: about four weeks on oral tofacitinib. Interpreted using the paper, the treatment or condition label stands for: oral pan-JAK inhibitor, 5-10 mg twice daily. The library was produced with the immunoSEQ multiplex PCR assay. To provide template for TCR sequencing, every sample had RNA extracted and reverse transcribed into cDNA. As stored in TCRdb, this immuneACCESS dataset retains in-frame rearrangements with V and J assigned. A fraction of the clones does not appear; measured against another copy, unresolved V genes explain less than half of the discrepancy, and the remainder lacks a known reason. The sample yields 100,000 to 150,000 clones; approximately 60% were counted once. The ten largest make up roughly 5% of the sample.

This specimen consisted of CD4+ T cells sorted from blood, obtained at week 4, from a patient treated with tofacitinib. These receptors were taken from a human donor with alopecia areata.

The chain combines TRBV7-3 with TRBJ2-5; a possible D gene is TRBD1 (6 bases). V gave up 5 bases and J gave up 8 bases, with 15 bases separating them. In germline, CDR1 is SGHTA, CDR2 FQGTGA. This CDR3 has 13 amino acids. CDR3 sequence (DNA): TGTGCCAGCAGCGTGGGACAACTTGGCACCCAGTACTTC. The encoded protein is CASSVGQLGTQYF. Complete variable domain (other parts from reference TRBV7-3 and TRBJ2-5): GAGVSQTPSNKVTEKGKYVELRCDPISGHTALYWYRQSLGQGPEFLIYFQGTGAADDSGLPNDRFFAVRPEGSVSTLKIQRTERGDSAVYLCASSVGQLGTQYFGPGTRLLVL.

The chain is built from TRBV14 and TRBJ1-2, with D possibly being TRBD1 (6 bases). Germline V gene sequence: CDR1 SGHDN, CDR2 FVKESK. V was shortened by 5 bases and J by 8 bases, with 18 bases between the two germline ends. The CDR3 extends over 14 amino acids. CDR3 sequence reads: CASSKGGRINGYTF. The CDR3 bases are TGTGCCAGCAGCAAGGGGGGACGGATAAACGGCTACACCTTC.

The V call is TRBV6-1, the J call TRBJ2-7, with 7 bases fitting TRBD1. The CDR3 loop spans 14 amino acids. Per the germline V gene, CDR1 is MNHNS and CDR2 is SASEGT. V lost 3 bases and J lost 0; bases outside the gene matches: 2. CDR3 nucleotides: TGTGCCAGCAGTGAGACAGGGCTCTCCTACGAGCAGTACTTC. It translates to CASSETGLSYEQYF.